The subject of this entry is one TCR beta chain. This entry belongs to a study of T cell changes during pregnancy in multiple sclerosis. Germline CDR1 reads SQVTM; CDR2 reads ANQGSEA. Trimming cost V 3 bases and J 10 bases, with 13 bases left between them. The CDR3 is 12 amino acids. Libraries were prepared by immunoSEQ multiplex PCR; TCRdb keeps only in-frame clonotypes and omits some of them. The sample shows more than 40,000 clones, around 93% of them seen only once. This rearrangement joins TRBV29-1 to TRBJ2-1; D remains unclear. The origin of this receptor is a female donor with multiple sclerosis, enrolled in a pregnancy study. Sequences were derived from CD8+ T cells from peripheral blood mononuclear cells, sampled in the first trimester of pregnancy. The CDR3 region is CSVDPVVSEQFF. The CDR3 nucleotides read TGCAGCGTTGACCCAGTTGTGTCGGAGCAGTTCTTC.